One and the same sample provided the 21 T cell receptor beta chains below, sequenced in a study of T-cell memory formation after mild COVID-19. Using its own MiXCR run on the 5' RACE reads, TCRdb lists one record per CDR3 protein. The profile covers fewer than 600,000 distinct CDR3 sequences, with about 22% appearing a single time and 8.4% taken by the ten largest. The sequenced sample was PBMCs or a T cell subset sorted from them (not recorded which). The receptors were sampled from an adult woman who had mild COVID-19 (a few samples of this study predate the infection). Cell type and time point are not known.

There are a few counts of this clonotype. The rearrangement links TRBV5-1 to TRBJ2-3; D gene ambiguous. Germline loops: CDR1 SGHRS, CDR2 YFSETQ. V lost 0 bases to trimming and J lost 5 bases, with 16 bases between them. This CDR3 comprises 16 residues. CDR3 loop: CASSLGDVDRRDTQYF. The CDR3 DNA follows: TGCGCCAGCAGCTTGGGGGATGTAGATCGAAGAGATACGCAGTATTTT.

The CDR3, as DNA: TGTGCCGGAACACTCCGAAATGGCTACACCTTC. It translates to CAGTLRNGYTF. The rearrangement uses TRBV30 and TRBJ1-2; D is uncertain. The germline CDR1 and CDR2 sequences are GTSNPN and SVGIG (reference sequence). The ends were cut back, 8 bases at V and 6 bases at J, with 13 bases in the middle. This CDR3 region has 11 residues. The full variable domain, its missing parts supplied by reference TRBV30 and TRBJ1-2, is SQTIHQWPATLVQPVGSPLSLECTVEGTSNPNLYWYRQAAGRGLQLLFYSVGIGQISSEVPQNLSASRPQDRQFILSSKKLLLSDSGFYLCAGTLRNGYTFGSGTRLTVV.

A few counts support this clonotype. The CDR3 is CASSETPYNEQFF. Here the CDR3 DNA reads TGTGCCAGCAGCGAAACCCCCTACAATGAGCAGTTCTTC. The rearrangement joins TRBV12-3 or TRBV12-4 to TRBJ2-1; no clear D gene. Trimming removed 6 bases from V and 2 bases from J, with 8 bases in between. CDR3 length: 13 residues.

The J gene is TRBJ2-1, the V gene TRBV4-3; 14 nucleotides align to TRBD2. V was pared by 3 bases and J by 8 bases, with 3 bases of the junction left unmatched. The CDR3 contains 15 residues. Germline lookup yields CDR1 LGHNA and CDR2 YSLEER. The CDR3 DNA reads TGCGCCAGCAGCCAGGGACTAGCGGGAGACGATGAGCAGTTCTTC. Residues: CASSQGLAGDDEQFF.

The CDR3 coding sequence is TGTGCCAGCAGCGTAGATCGAGGTGGTGCCTATGGCTACACCTTC. This sequence encodes CASSVDRGGAYGYTF. The rearrangement links TRBV9 to TRBJ1-2; no clear D. CDR1 is SGDLS and CDR2 is YYNGEE in the germline V gene. Trimming shortened V by 0 bases and J by 4 bases, and 13 bases separated the two germline ends. The CDR3 sequence is 15 residues long.

The chain recombines TRBV5-6 with TRBJ2-3; the match to TRBD1 covers 8 bases. The length of the CDR3 is 15 residues. V dropped 2 bases and J dropped 3; count of bases not matched to a gene: 5. Germline V gene sequence: CDR1 SGHDT, CDR2 YYEEEE. In nucleotides, the CDR3 is TGTGCCAGCAGCTTCCCGGGACAGGAGACAGATACGCAGTATTTT. It is translated as CASSFPGQETDTQYF.

This chain joins TRBV24-1 and TRBJ2-3; TRBD1 matches 7 bases. There are 15 residues in the CDR3. Germline CDR1 and CDR2: KGHDR and SFDVKD. Trimming took 0 bases from V and 7 from J; bases not matched to a gene: 6. CDR3 region: CATSDLMTGLHTQYF. CDR3 DNA sequence: TGTGCCACCAGTGATTTGATGACAGGGCTGCATACGCAGTATTTT.

The V gene is TRBV10-3, the J gene TRBJ2-3; possible D gene TRBD2, 6 bases. With 4 bases removed from V and 5 bases from J, the gap between germline ends came to 16 bases. This CDR3 contains 15 residues. Germline CDR1 ENHRY, CDR2 SYGVKD. CDR3 protein: CAISGGGRSGDTQYF. DNA of the CDR3: TGTGCCATCAGTGGAGGTGGGAGGTCCGGAGATACGCAGTATTTT.

This clonotype was seen a few times. The chain links TRBV24-1 to TRBJ2-3; tentatively, D is TRBD1 (7 bases). This CDR3 is 16 amino acids long. Germline CDR1 and CDR2: KGHDR and SFDVKD. Between the trimmed V and J ends, which lost 1 base and 3 bases, there was a span of 13 bases. CDR3 loop: CATSDFQGGSTDTQYF. DNA for the CDR3: TGTGCCACCAGTGATTTCCAGGGGGGATCGACAGATACGCAGTATTTT.

This clonotype was found many times. V usage is TRBV12-3 or TRBV12-4 and J usage is TRBJ2-1; 7 bases are shared with TRBD2. J lost 0 bases, V lost 6 bases, and 5 bases had no gene match. This CDR3 has 15 amino acids. CDR3 region: CASSAAGSSYNEQFF. CDR3 nucleotides: TGTGCCAGCAGCGCAGCGGGAAGCTCCTACAATGAGCAGTTCTTC.

The chain combines TRBV20-1 with TRBJ2-2, with 7 bases aligning to TRBD1. Losses at the gene ends were 6 bases for V and 2 bases for J; bases not matched to a gene: 6. The CDR3 extends over 14 amino acids. In germline, CDR1 is DFQATT, CDR2 SNEGSKA (reference sequence). The CDR3 DNA follows: TGCAGTGCCCAGACAGGGCTAAACACCGGGGAGCTGTTTTTT. This translates into CSAQTGLNTGELFF.

This clonotype came up a few times. The J gene is TRBJ1-2, the V gene TRBV7-2; 7 bases are a match to TRBD1. Germline V gene data show CDR1 as SGHTA and CDR2 as FQGNSA. The J segment lost 6 bases and the V segment lost 2 bases, leaving 27 bases of the junction unmatched. The CDR3 is 21 amino acids. CDR3 amino acids: CASSLQARTIAPAGTEDGYTF. The CDR3 nucleotides read TGTGCCAGCAGCTTACAGGCCCGTACCATAGCCCCCGCCGGGACAGAGGATGGCTACACCTTC.

The chain combines TRBV12-3 or TRBV12-4 with TRBJ1-1; 8 positions agree with TRBD1. V lost 6 bases and J lost 6; bases outside the gene matches: 12. There are 15 residues in the CDR3. CDR3 nucleotides: TGTGCCAGCAGACCAACAGGGGGACTGGACGCTGAAGCTTTCTTT. Protein product: CASRPTGGLDAEAFF.

This clonotype appeared many times. The chain carries TRBV5-1 and TRBJ2-1, with a weak D call TRBD1 (6 bases). The CDR3 length is 16 residues. The germline gives CDR1 SGHRS, CDR2 YFSETQ. Trimming pared 1 base from V and 2 bases from J, leaving 13 bases between. This CDR3 is CASSLSGHLAYNEQFF. The CDR3 DNA sequence: TGCGCCAGCAGCTTGTCGGGACACTTGGCCTACAATGAGCAGTTCTTC.

The J gene is TRBJ1-2, the V gene TRBV9; no firm D call. This CDR3 is 14 amino acids long. Deletions cut 2 bases from V and 4 bases from J, with 12 bases between. The germline V gene encodes CDR1 SGDLS and CDR2 YYNGEE. The CDR3 spells CASSVGEDRYGYTF. The CDR3 DNA reads TGTGCCAGCAGCGTGGGAGAGGACCGCTATGGCTACACCTTC.

This clonotype was counted between two and nine times. The V gene is TRBV7-9, the J gene TRBJ2-2, with D unclear. CDR1 SEHNR and CDR2 FQNEAQ come from the germline V gene (reference sequence). CDR3 size: 12 residues. V lost 7 bases to trimming and J lost 1 base, with 4 bases between them. The CDR3 loop is CASMRNTGELFF. CDR3 DNA: TGTGCCAGCATGAGGAACACCGGGGAGCTGTTTTTT.

This clonotype was seen a few times. This sequence joins TRBV5-1 and TRBJ1-6, with 7 bases fitting TRBD1. V was pared by 5 bases and J by 4 bases, with 9 bases of the junction left unmatched. The CDR3 consists of 16 residues. The germline V gene encodes CDR1 SGHRS and CDR2 YFSETQ. The CDR3 region has the DNA TGCGCCAGCAGAGACCTGGAGACAGGGTATAATTCACCCCTCCACTTT. Its protein is CASRDLETGYNSPLHF. Complete variable domain (other parts from reference TRBV5-1 and TRBJ1-6): KAGVTQTPRYLIKTRGQQVTLSCSPISGHRSVSWYQQTPGQGLQFLFEYFSETQRNKGNFPGRFSGRQFSNSRSEMNVSTLELGDSALYLCASRDLETGYNSPLHFGNGTRLTVT.

The chain is built from TRBV7-9 and TRBJ2-1; 12 nucleotides line up with TRBD2. The ends lost 5 bases at V and 3 bases at J; junction bases unmatched: 8. CDR1 and CDR2 from the germline V gene are SEHNR and FQNEAQ (reference sequence). This CDR3 region has 17 residues. CDR3 nucleotides: TGTGCCAGCAGCCGTGGACTAGCGGGACTACGCTACAATGAGCAGTTCTTC. Protein product: CASSRGLAGLRYNEQFF.

This clonotype was seen a handful of times. The V call is TRBV24-1, the J call TRBJ2-2, with TRBD1 identical over 8 bases. The trim removed 3 bases at V and 3 bases at J, leaving 14 bases unmatched. CDR3 length: 19 residues. Germline loops: CDR1 KGHDR, CDR2 SFDVKD. In DNA form, the CDR3 reads TGTGCCACCAGTGATATCATCTACGCGGACAGGGAGGACACCGGGGAGCTGTTTTTT. Encoded protein: CATSDIIYADREDTGELFF.

This clonotype has a handful of counts. This chain links TRBV6-2 or TRBV6-3 with TRBJ2-5; 8 bases line up with TRBD1. The CDR3 has 14 amino acids. CDR1 is MNHEY and CDR2 is SVGEGT in the germline V gene. V shed 2 bases and J 4 bases; nucleotides not matched to a gene: 3. The CDR3, as DNA: TGTGCCAGCAGTTACGACAGGGGCGGAGAGACCCAGTACTTC. Its translation: CASSYDRGGETQYF.

This clonotype was seen more than once but under ten times. This chain joins TRBV10-3 and TRBJ2-1; 9 bases align to TRBD2. Per the germline V gene, CDR1 is ENHRY and CDR2 is SYGVKD. The ends lost 3 bases at V and 4 bases at J; junction bases unmatched: 7. The CDR3 has 16 amino acids. Written as DNA, the CDR3 is TGTGCCATCAGTGACAGCGGGAGCGGGGGGTACAATGAGCAGTTCTTC. Amino acids: CAISDSGSGGYNEQFF.